The T cell receptor beta chain under discussion was sequenced for a study of T-cell reconstitution after alpha-beta-depleted transplantation in children. General study results and limits: Expanded graft clones numbering several hundred reportedly gave rise to alpha-beta T cells about two months after transplant. T-cell counts and diversity at one year post-transplant came mainly from newly produced T cells.

The germline V gene encodes CDR1 SNHLY and CDR2 FYNNEI. V lost 6 bases and J lost 0; bases outside the gene matches: 10. This CDR3 region has 18 residues. With regard to this clonotype: Its antigen remains unknown.

Unique molecular identifiers were used in preparing the TCRbeta library. TCRdb fed the PCR reads into MiXCR, producing one record per CDR3 protein. The table includes 450,000 to 600,000 distinct CDR3 sequences, roughly a tenth detected once. The receptor's source is a child aged 2-15 years with inherited bone marrow failure, due to receive a stem cell transplant. The starting material was PBMCs, obtained before TCRalphabeta/CD19-depleted stem cell transplant. This chain joins TRBV2 and TRBJ2-3; TRBD2 aligns across 12 bases. CDR3 residues: CASRKRLAGVLSTDTQYF. As DNA, the CDR3 is TGTGCCAGCAGAAAACGACTAGCGGGGGTCCTTAGCACAGATACGCAGTATTTT.